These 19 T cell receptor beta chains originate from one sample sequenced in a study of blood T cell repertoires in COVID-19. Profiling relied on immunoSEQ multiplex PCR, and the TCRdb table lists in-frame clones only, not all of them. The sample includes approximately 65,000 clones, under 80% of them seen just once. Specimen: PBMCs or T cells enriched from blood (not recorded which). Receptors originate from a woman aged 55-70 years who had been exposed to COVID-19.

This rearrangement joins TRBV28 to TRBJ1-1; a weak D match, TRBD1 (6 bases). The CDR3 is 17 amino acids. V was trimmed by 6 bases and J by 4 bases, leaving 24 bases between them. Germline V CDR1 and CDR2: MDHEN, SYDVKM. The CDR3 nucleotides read TGTGCCAGCAGCAGCGTGGGGGGGGCATTTATCGGCACTGAAGCTTTCTTT. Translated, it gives CASSSVGGAFIGTEAFF.

As DNA, the CDR3 is TGTGCCAACGACAGGGGAGAAGGTGAGCAGTTCTTC. Translated, it gives CANDRGEGEQFF. The chain links TRBV6-5 to TRBJ2-1, with 8 positions matching TRBD1. The CDR3 is 12 residues long. With V trimmed by 10 bases and J by 9 bases, 8 bases remained unmatched. The germline V gene has CDR1 MNHEY and CDR2 SVGAGI.

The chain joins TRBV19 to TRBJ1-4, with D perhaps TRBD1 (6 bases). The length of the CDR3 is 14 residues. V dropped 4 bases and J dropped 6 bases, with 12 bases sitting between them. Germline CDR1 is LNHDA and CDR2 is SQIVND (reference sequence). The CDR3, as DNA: TGTGCCAGTAGTACTCCAGGGGCTTATGAAAAACTGTTTTTT. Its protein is CASSTPGAYEKLFF.

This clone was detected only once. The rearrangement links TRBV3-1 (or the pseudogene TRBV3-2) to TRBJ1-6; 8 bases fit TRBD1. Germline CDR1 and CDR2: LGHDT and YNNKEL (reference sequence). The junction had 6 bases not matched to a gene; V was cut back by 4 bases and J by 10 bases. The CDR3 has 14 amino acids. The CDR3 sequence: CASSPGRDRSPLHF. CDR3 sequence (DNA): TGTGCCAGCAGCCCGGGCCGGGACAGGTCACCCCTCCACTTT.

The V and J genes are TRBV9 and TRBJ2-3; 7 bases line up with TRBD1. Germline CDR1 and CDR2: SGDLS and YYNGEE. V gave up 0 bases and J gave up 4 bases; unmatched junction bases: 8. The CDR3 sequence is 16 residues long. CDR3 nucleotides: TGTGCCAGCAGCGTAGCATTTCAAGGGGGCTCAGATACGCAGTATTTT. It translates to CASSVAFQGGSDTQYF.

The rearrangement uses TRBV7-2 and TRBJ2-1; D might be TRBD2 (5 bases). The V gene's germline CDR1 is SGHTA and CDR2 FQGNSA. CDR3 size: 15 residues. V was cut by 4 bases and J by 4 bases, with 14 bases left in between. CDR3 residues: CASSSSAVSYNEQFF. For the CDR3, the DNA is TGTGCCAGCAGCTCCTCAGCGGTATCTTACAATGAGCAGTTCTTC.

For the CDR3, the DNA is TGTGCCACCAATCGGGGAGATACGCAGTATTTT. It specifies CATNRGDTQYF. This sequence joins TRBV24-1 and TRBJ2-3, with a tentative D call TRBD2 (5 bases). This CDR3 comprises 11 residues. Germline values: CDR1 KGHDR, CDR2 SFDVKD. V lost 8 bases and J 5 bases, leaving 7 bases between the germline ends.

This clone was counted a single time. The CDR3 region is CASSQGGKWRAFF. CDR3 DNA: TGTGCCAGCAGCCAGGGCGGGAAGTGGAGGGCTTTCTTT. The chain couples TRBV3-1 (or the pseudogene TRBV3-2) to TRBJ1-1; D is uncertain. The CDR3 totals 13 residues. Germline values: CDR1 LGHDT, CDR2 YNNKEL (reference sequence). The germline V and J ends were trimmed by 3 bases and 11 bases, with 16 bases remaining between them.

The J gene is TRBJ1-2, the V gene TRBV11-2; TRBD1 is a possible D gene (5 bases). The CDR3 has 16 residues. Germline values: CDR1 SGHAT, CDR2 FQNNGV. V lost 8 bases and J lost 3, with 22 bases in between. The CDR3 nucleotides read TGTGCCAGCGCCACAACGCCCCGACAGAGCTACTATGGCTACACCTTC. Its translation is CASATTPRQSYYGYTF.

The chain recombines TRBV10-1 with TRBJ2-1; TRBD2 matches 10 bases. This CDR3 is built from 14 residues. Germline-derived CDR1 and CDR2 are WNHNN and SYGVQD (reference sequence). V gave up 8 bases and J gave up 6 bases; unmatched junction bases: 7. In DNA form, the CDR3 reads TGCGCCAGCGGAGGAGCGGGAGGGTTCAATGAGCAGTTCTTC. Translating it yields CASGGAGGFNEQFF.

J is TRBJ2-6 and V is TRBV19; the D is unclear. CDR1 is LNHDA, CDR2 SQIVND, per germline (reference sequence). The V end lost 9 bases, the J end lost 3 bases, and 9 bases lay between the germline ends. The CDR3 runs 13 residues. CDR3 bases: TGTGCCAGCAAACTAAGTGGGGCCAACGTCCTGACTTTC. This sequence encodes CASKLSGANVLTF.

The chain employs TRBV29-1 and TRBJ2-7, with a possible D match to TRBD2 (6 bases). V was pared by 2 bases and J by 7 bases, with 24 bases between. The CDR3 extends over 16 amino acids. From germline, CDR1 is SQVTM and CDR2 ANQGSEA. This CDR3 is CSVEIGRDGLLLEQYF. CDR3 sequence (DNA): TGCAGCGTTGAAATTGGGCGGGATGGACTTCTTTTAGAGCAGTACTTC.

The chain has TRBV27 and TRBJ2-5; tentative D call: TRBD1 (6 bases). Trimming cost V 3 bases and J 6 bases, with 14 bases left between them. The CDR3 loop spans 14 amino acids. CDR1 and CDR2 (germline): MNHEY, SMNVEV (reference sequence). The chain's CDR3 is CASSFRGVGKTQYF. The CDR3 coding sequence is TGTGCCAGCAGTTTCAGGGGCGTTGGAAAGACCCAGTACTTC.

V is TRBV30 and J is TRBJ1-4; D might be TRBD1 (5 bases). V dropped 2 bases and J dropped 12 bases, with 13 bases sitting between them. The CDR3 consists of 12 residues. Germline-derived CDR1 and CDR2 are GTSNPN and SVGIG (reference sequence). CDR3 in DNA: TGTGCCTGGAGTTCCACGACAGCTCAACTGTTTTTT. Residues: CAWSSTTAQLFF.

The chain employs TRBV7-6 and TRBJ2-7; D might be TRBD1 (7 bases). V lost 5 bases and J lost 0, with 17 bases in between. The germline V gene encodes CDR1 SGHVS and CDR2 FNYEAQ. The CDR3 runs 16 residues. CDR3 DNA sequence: TGTGCCAGCAGCCCCGGGGGACAGACCGACTCCTACGAGCAGTACTTC. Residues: CASSPGGQTDSYEQYF.

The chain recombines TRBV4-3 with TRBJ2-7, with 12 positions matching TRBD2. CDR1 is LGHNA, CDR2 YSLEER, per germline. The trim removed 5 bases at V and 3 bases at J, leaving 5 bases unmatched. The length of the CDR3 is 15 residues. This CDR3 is CASSFRLAGDYEQYF. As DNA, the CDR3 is TGCGCCAGCAGCTTTCGACTAGCGGGAGACTACGAGCAGTACTTC.

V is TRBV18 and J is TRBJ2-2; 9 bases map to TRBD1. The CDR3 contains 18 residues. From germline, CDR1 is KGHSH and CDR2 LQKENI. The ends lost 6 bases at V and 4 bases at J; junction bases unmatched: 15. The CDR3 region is CASSRTYPGQGSTGELFF. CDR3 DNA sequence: TGTGCCAGCTCCCGTACTTATCCGGGACAGGGATCCACCGGGGAGCTGTTTTTT.

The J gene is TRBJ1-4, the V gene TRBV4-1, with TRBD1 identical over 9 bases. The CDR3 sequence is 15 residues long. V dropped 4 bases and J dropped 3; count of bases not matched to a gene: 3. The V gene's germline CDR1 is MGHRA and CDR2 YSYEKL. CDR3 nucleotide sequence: TGCGCCAGCAGCCCCCGGGACAGGGCTAATGAAAAACTGTTTTTT. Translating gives CASSPRDRANEKLFF.

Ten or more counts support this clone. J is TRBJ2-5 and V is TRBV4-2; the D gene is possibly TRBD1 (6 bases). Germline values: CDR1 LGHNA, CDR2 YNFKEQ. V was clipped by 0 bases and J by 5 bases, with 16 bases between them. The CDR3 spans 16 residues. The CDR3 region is CASSQDALLGAETQYF. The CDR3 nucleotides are TGTGCCAGCAGCCAAGACGCCCTTTTGGGGGCCGAGACCCAGTACTTC.